This T cell receptor (beta chain) was sequenced in a study of blood T cell repertoires in COVID-19. The protocol was immunoSEQ multiplex PCR, while the TCRdb copy is restricted to in-frame clones and leaves out a portion. The sample has 250,000 or so clones, around four fifths seen once; the top ten hold 5% to 7%. The CDR3 length is 16 residues. Per germline, CDR1 MNHEY and CDR2 SVGAGI. Trimming took off 0 bases at V and 5 bases at J, with 16 bases between the two ends. The V call is TRBV6-5, the J call TRBJ1-2; no firm D call. The sequenced sample consisted of peripheral blood. The receptor was derived from a woman aged 60 to 75 with active or convalescent COVID-19. In DNA form, the CDR3 reads TGTGCCAGCAGTTACTCGAGTGGAGGGCGGAGATATGGCTACACCTTC. Its protein product is CASSYSSGGRRYGYTF.